This T cell receptor beta chain came from a study of T cells after yellow fever vaccination. This clonotype was seen more than once but under ten times. CDR1 and CDR2 from the germline V gene are KGHSH and LQKENI. Losses at the gene ends were 4 bases for V and 1 base for J; bases not matched to a gene: 6. This CDR3 has 16 residues. TCRdb re-analysed the 5' RACE reads in MiXCR, keeping a single row per CDR3 protein. Among under 700,000 distinct CDR3 sequences, less than 20% were seen once, and the ten largest hold around 16%. V and J are TRBV18 and TRBJ1-5; 8 nucleotides match TRBD1. This specimen was PBMCs, taken about 5 days after the first yellow fever vaccination. The sequence came from a young man who received the YFV17D yellow fever vaccine. CDR3 bases: TGTGCCAGCTCACTAAGTCAGGGGGCGAGCAATCAGCCCCAGCATTTT. As protein: CASSLSQGASNQPQHF.